This TCR beta chain was found in a study of shared clonotypes between healthy human individuals (dated by TCRdb to between 2020 and 2021). Regarding the complete study: The cohort included three men and two women between 18 and 49 years of age. For each donor, CD4 naive and CD4 memory were each run on three plates, CD8 naive on two plates, and CD8 memory on one plate. The study deeply sequenced blood TCR repertoires of five healthy adults to estimate repertoire size and the extent of clonotype sharing between individuals. To increase sequencing depth and limit assay-specific biases, TCR repertoire library preparation and sequencing were carried out by different laboratories using diverse techniques. Leukapheresis yielded between about 0.94 and 8.9 billion PBMCs per donor.

TCR CDR3 regions were amplified from genomic DNA by multiplex PCR using the deep immunoSEQ assay. Genomic DNA extracted from each cell subset was distributed evenly over all wells of several immunoSEQ 96-well plates, and each plate served as one replicate. For sorted subsets, each replicate PCR was loaded with around 200 ng genomic DNA, equivalent to 25,000 to 35,000 T cell genomes. The purified libraries were quantified using a Qubit 3.0 fluorometer, sized with a Bioanalyzer 2100, and then quantified again using the KAPA Library Quantification kit. A separate single-read 150-cycle Illumina NextSeq 550 flow cell was used to sequence each immunoSEQ 96-well plate. In the authors' own workflow: Because only junctional sequences without quality scores were contained in the immunoSEQ output, filtering matching that applied to full-length reads could not be performed. Sequences were annotated with PyIR, a Python wrapper for IgBLAST v1.9, using IMGT germline references to assign V/J genes and CDR3. Reads were filtered out if the reads had weak V/J assignments (E-value above 1e-6), no CDR3, stop codons, out-of-frame junctions, or ambiguous translated residues. V3J clonotypes were defined by identical inferred V gene, J gene, and CDR3 amino acid sequence. Percentage overlap between repertoires was calculated by dividing the number of shared unique clonotypes by the size of the smaller repertoire. Repertoire richness was assessed with RTK rarefaction, the Chao1 estimator, and Recon v2.1 estimates of unobserved clonotypes. OLGA was used to compute generation probabilities for all TCRbeta clonotypes that the gDNA method yielded from a few donors. As stored in TCRdb, this immuneACCESS dataset retains in-frame rearrangements with V and J assigned. A fraction of the clones does not appear; measured against another copy, unresolved V genes explain less than half of the discrepancy, and the remainder lacks a known reason. V, J and clone size were drawn from that table, and D and trimming were deduced from the DNA. The sample data list some 980,000 clones, and 60% to 85% of these were observed just once. Approximately 1.5% of the sample is in the top ten clones.

Regarding this clone: The clone's antigen remains unknown. The sample holds no much larger clone one base away, and base qualities are not on file.

Donors were healthy HIV-negative adults with no recently reported acute infections or vaccinations. Only Caucasian adults living in Nashville, Tennessee, USA were represented among the donors. Magnetic negative selection was used to enrich CD4+ T cells, after which naive cells were positively selected on CD45RA and the negative fraction became the memory subset. Blood was obtained by leukapheresis, after which PBMCs were separated by Ficoll-Histopaque density gradient centrifugation and cryopreserved in liquid nitrogen vapor phase. Analytical flow cytometry was used to check the purity and quantity of each magnetically sorted T cell population. From each sorted fraction, genomic DNA was isolated and quantified by UV absorbance on a Nanodrop 2000c. In the germline V gene, CDR1 corresponds to SGDLS and CDR2 to YYNGEE. The CDR3 has 15 amino acids, counting the end cysteine and phenylalanine. CDR3 DNA is the only sequence kept; it has 45 bases, read in frame from the first base. Germline trimming: 3 bases from V, 0 bases from J; junction bases outside gene matches: 4.

General study outcomes and caveats: Incomplete sequencing was indicated by rarefaction of sorted-subset datasets, despite the large sequencing depth. Pairwise subsampling led to the expectation that sequencing depth would affect the degree of clonotype sharing among donors. Around 5.4% of naive CD4, around 3.5% of naive CD8, approximately 2% of memory CD4, and 0.4% of memory CD8 clonotypes were shared across a few donors. Sampling was restricted to blood, and TCR repertoires in tissue are likely to differ from TCR repertoires in blood. The genetic and exposure-history diversity represented was limited by the small number of donors. Larger estimated clonotype richness was generally found for naive subsets than for memory subsets. Higher generation probabilities were observed for clonotypes shared by all four sorted-subset donors than for non-shared clonotypes.

Sequenced sample: memory CD4+ T cells sorted from blood. This specimen's cell subset or site label, per the study, means: CD45RA-negative fraction. This receptor chain uses TRBV9 and TRBJ2-7, with 9 middle bases fitting TRBD2. The origin of this receptor is a man aged 18 to 30 in good health. The CDR3 here reads CASSAGLAPSYEQYF. Read as DNA, the sequence is TGTGCCAGCAGCGCGGGACTAGCCCCCTCCTACGAGCAGTACTTC.